This paragraph covers one T cell receptor beta chain sequence. A few counts support this clone. Its cognate antigen has yet to be identified. Base quality data are lacking; no much larger clone is found one base away. From each donor, a single peripheral blood sample of 90 to 150 mL on average was drawn into heparinised tubes. Naive, central memory, regulatory and stem cell-like memory CD4+ T cells were sorted on a BD FACSAria II using a panel including CD45RO, CCR7, CD25, CD127, CD95 and CD27. Every sorted population had a purity above 98%. PBMCs were separated immediately by Lymphoprep density gradient centrifugation and were stained directly, without being cultured. So that batch effects would be minimized, each experiment stained and sorted samples in pairs, pairing one healthy donor with one patient. All of the isolated RNA was reverse transcribed with the High Capacity cDNA Reverse Transcription Kit, so expressed TCRB transcripts were sequenced. Deep immunoSEQ sequencing was performed on naive, central memory and regulatory T cell samples, with an average of roughly 4 million total reads per sample. After sorted cells were lysed in RLT buffer, RNA was extracted with DNase-treated RNeasy Micro or Mini kits, with the choice depending on cell number. To prevent cross-contamination, every cell subset was processed on its own, while patient and healthy donor samples were processed together. TCRB sequences were amplified from cDNA with the immunoSEQ multiplex PCR, producing 87-bp fragments spanning the CDR3 region. Amplicons were sequenced on the Illumina HiSeq platform. The original methods were these. Synthetic template baselines were used to correct PCR bias computationally, reads within Hamming distance 2 were collapsed, and singletons that could not be merged were discarded. Reads were aligned to IMGT to assign V, D and J genes, CDR3 length, and insertions or deletions at six rearrangement sites. Within each subset, clonotype counts were normalized to sorted cell number, after which true diversity and Gini coefficients were computed with the tcR R package. The overlap coefficient, calculated on TCRB nucleotide sequences, was used to quantify repertoire sharing. Out-of-frame TCRB sequences from naive cells were analyzed to stand in for the pre-selection repertoire. TCRdb holds this immuneACCESS table with in-frame rearrangements only. Some clones are missing; in checked studies, unresolved V genes explain under half, and the rest has no known cause. V and J calls plus clone size are reproduced from that table; the DNA served to infer D and trimming. The sample profile shows 150,000 to 200,000 clones; roughly 63% of them were found once. Around 0.096% of the sample goes to the ten largest clones.

These data originate in a study of beta chain features in type 1 diabetes (dated by TCRdb to 2016 to 2019). For context, the study as a whole: No differences in mean age, gender distribution, total cell number or subset yield were found between patients and healthy donors. In the study, recently diagnosed type 1 diabetes patients and matched healthy donors were compared on the TCRB repertoires of their sorted circulating CD4+ T cell subsets. Across all samples, fewer than 110,000,000 sorted cells were examined, and cell number per subset correlated strongly with RNA yield. Regulatory and stem cell-like memory subsets were obtained from only 8 patients and roughly 8 healthy donors, while naive and central memory subsets were obtained from all 28 donors.

Looking up the germline V gene yields CDR1 SQVTM and CDR2 ANQGSEA. Trimming costs V 0 bases and J 3 bases, and their ends lie 6 bases apart. Inclusive of the bounding cysteine and phenylalanine, the CDR3 is 13 residues long. Kept here is only the CDR3 DNA, which spans 39 bases and is read in frame from base 1. Summary of the overall study and its limitations: Shorter templates might be favored by PCR, yet because patient and control samples were amplified and corrected together, any such skew would affect both groups equally. Because small numbers of individuals were included in the HLA sub-analyses, any influence of HLA type on TCRB rearrangement was left unresolved. Sequencing cDNA rather than genomic DNA could over-represent highly expressing activated cells, although activation and CD3 levels did not differ between groups. Naive, central memory and regulatory TCRB repertoires appeared more similar among patients than among healthy donors. Type 1 diabetes patients showed a moderate but significant shortening of TCRB CDR3 length in all four CD4+ subsets. At VDJ recombination sites, patients with type 1 diabetes made fewer insertions and deleted more nucleotides, a pattern implying thymic rearrangement abnormalities.

The sequenced sample was naive CD4+ T cells from blood. The intended sense of this specimen's cell subset or site label: true naive CD4+ T cells. The sequence links TRBV29-1 to TRBJ2-4; the D gene identity is not certain. This sequence was found in a man aged 25 to 45 with type 1 diabetes. The DNA reads TGCAGCGTTGAAGATACCGGCAAAAACATTCAGTACTTC. The resulting protein is CSVEDTGKNIQYF. Joined to the reference TRBV29-1 and TRBJ2-4 proteins, this CDR3 gives the full variable domain: SAVISQKPSRDICQRGTSLTIQCQVDSQVTMMFWYRQQPGQSLTLIATANQGSEATYESGFVIDKFPISRPNLTFSTLTVSNMSPEDSSIYLCSVEDTGKNIQYFGAGTRLSVL.